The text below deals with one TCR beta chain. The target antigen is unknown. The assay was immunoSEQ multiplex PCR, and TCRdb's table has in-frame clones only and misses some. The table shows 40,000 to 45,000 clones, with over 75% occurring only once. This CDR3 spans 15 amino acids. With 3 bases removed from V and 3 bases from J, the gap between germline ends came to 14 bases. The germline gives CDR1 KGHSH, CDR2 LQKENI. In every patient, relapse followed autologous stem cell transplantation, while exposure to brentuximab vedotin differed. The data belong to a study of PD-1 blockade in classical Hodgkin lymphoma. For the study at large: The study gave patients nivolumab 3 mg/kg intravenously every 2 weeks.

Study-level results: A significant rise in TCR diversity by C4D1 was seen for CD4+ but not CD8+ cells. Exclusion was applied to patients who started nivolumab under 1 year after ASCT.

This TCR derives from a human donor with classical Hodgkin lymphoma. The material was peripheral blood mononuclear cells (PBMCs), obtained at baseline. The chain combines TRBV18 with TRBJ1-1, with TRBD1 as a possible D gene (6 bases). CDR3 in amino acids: CASSPYNRDDTEAFF. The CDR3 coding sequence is TGTGCCAGCTCACCTTACAACAGGGATGACACTGAAGCTTTCTTT.